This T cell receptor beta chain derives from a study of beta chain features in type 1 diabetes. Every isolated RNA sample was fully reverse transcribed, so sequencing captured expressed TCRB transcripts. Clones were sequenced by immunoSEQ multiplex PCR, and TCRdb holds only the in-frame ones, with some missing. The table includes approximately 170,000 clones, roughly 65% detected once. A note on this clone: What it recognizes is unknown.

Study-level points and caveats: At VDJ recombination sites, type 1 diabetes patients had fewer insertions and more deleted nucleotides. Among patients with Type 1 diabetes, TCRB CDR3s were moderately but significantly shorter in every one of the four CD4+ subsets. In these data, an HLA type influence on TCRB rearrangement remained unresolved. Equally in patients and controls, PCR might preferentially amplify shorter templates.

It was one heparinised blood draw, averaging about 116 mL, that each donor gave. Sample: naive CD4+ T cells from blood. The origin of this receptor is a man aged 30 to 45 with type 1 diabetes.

CDR3 nucleotides: TGTGCCAGCAGCGACCTGCGCCCCGGGACAGATACGCAGTATTTT. It specifies CASSDLRPGTDTQYF. The J gene is TRBJ2-3, the V gene TRBV6-1; D is uncertain. The CDR3 runs to 15 residues. The V end was cut by 6 bases, the J end by 3 bases, with 16 bases between. Germline values: CDR1 MNHNS, CDR2 SASEGT.